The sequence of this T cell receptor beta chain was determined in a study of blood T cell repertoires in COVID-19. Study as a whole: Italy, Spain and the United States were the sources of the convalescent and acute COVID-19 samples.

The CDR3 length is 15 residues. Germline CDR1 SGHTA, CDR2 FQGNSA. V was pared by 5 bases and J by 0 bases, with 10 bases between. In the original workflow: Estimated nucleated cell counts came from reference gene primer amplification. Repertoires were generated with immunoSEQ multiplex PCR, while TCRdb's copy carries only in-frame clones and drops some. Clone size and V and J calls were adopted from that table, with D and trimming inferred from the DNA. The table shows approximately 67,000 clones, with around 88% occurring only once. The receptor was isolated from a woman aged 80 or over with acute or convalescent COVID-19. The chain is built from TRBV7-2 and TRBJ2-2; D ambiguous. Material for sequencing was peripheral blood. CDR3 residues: CASSLLAANTGELFF. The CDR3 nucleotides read TGTGCCAGCAGCCTTTTGGCAGCGAACACCGGGGAGCTGTTTTTT.